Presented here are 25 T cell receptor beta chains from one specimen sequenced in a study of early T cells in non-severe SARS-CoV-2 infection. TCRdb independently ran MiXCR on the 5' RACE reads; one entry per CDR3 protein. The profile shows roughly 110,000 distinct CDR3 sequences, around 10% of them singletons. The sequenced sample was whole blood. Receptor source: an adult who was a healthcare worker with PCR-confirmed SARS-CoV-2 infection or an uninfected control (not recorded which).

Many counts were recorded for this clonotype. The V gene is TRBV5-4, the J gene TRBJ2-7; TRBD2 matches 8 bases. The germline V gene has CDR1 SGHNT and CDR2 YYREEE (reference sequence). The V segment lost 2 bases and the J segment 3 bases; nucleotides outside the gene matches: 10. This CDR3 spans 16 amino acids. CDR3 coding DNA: TGTGCCAGCAGCTTCCTCACTAGCGGATCGAACTACGAGCAGTACTTC. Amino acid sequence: CASSFLTSGSNYEQYF.

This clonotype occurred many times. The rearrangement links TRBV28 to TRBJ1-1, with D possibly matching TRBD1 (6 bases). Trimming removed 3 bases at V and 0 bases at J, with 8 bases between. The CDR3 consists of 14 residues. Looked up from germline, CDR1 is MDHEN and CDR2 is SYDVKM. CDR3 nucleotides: TGTGCCAGCAGTTTCCAGGGGCTGAACACTGAAGCTTTCTTT. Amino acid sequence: CASSFQGLNTEAFF.

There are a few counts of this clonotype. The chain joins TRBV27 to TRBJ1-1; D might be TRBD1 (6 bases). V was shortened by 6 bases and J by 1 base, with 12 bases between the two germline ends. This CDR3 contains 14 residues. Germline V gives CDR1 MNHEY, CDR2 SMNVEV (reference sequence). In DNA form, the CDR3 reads TGTGCCAGCAGAGTCAGGGGTGGGAACACTGAAGCTTTCTTT. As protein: CASRVRGGNTEAFF.

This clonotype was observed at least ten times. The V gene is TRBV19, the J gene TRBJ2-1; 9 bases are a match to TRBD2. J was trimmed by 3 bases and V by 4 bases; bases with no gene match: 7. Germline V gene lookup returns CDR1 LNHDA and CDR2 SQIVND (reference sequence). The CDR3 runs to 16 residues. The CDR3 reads CASSTPGLALYNEQFF. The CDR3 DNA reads TGTGCCAGTAGTACCCCGGGACTAGCCCTCTACAATGAGCAGTTCTTC. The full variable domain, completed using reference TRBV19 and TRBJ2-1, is DGGITQSPKYLFRKEGQNVTLSCEQNLNHDAMYWYRQDPGQGLRLIYYSQIVNDFQKGDIAEGYSVSREKKESFPLTVTSAQKNPTAFYLCASSTPGLALYNEQFFGPGTRLTVL.

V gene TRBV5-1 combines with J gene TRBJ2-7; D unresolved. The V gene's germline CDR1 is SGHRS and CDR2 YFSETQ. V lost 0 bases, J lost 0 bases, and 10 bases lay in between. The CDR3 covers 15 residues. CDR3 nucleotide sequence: TGCGCCAGCAGCTTGGGCGGCCCGAGCTCCTACGAGCAGTACTTC. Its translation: CASSLGGPSSYEQYF.

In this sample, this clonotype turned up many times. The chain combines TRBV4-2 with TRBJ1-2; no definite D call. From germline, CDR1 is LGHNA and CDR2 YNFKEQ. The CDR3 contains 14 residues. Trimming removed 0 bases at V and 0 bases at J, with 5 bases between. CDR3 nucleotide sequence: TGTGCCAGCAGCCAAGATATCGCTAACTATGGCTACACCTTC. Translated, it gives CASSQDIANYGYTF.

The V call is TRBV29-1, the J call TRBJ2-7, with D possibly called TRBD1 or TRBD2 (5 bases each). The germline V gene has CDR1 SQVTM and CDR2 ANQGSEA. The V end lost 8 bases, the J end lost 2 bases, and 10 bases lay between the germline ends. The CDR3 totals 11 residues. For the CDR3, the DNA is TGCAGCACTGGGACCACCTACGAGCAGTACTTC. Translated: CSTGTTYEQYF.

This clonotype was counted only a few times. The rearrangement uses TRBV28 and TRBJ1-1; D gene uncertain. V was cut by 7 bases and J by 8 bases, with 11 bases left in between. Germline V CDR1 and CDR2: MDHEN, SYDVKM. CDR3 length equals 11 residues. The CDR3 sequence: CASTWGQEAFF. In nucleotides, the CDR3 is TGTGCCAGCACTTGGGGTCAGGAAGCTTTCTTT.

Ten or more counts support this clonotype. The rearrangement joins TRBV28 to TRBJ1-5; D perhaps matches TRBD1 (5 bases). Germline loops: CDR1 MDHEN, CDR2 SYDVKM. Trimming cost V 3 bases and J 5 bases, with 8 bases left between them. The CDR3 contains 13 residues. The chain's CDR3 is CASSLLGDQPQHF. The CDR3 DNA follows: TGTGCCAGCAGTTTGTTGGGGGATCAGCCCCAGCATTTT.

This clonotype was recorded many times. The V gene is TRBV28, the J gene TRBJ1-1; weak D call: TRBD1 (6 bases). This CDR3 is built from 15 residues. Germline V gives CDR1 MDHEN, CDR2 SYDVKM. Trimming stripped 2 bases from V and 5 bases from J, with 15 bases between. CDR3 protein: CASSLVWGAQTEAFF. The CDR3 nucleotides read TGTGCCAGCAGTTTAGTGTGGGGGGCGCAGACTGAAGCTTTCTTT.

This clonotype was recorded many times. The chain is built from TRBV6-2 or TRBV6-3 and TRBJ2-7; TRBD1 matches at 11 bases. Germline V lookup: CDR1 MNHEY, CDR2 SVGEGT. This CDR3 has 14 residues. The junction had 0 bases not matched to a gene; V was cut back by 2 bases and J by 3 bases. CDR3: CASSYGTGGYEQYF. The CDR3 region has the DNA TGTGCCAGCAGTTACGGGACAGGGGGCTACGAGCAGTACTTC.

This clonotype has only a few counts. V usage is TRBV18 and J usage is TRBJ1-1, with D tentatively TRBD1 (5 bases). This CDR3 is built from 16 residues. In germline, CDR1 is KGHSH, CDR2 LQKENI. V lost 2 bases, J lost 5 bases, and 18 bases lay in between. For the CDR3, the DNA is TGTGCCAGCTCACCAAATAGGGGACGGGCTGGAACTGAAGCTTTCTTT. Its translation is CASSPNRGRAGTEAFF.

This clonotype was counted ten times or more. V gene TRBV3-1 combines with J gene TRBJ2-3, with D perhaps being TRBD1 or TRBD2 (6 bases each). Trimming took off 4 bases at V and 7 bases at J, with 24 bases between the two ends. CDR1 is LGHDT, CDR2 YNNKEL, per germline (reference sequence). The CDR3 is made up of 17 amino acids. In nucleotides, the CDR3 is TGTGCCAGCAGCCGACCACCCGGAGGTGGGGGGCGATATACGCAGTATTTT. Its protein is CASSRPPGGGGRYTQYF.

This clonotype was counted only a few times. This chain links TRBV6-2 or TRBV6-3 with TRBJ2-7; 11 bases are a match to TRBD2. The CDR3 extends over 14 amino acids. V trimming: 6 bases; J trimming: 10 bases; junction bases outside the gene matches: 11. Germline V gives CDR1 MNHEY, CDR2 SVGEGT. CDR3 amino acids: CASSETGLAVRQYF. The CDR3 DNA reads TGTGCCAGCAGCGAGACGGGACTAGCGGTGCGACAGTACTTC.

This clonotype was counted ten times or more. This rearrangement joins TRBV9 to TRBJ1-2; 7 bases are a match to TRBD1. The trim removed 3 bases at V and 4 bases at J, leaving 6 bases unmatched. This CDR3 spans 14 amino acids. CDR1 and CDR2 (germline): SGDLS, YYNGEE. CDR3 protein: CASSAKGQTYGYTF. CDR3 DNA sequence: TGTGCCAGCAGCGCGAAGGGACAGACCTATGGCTACACCTTC.

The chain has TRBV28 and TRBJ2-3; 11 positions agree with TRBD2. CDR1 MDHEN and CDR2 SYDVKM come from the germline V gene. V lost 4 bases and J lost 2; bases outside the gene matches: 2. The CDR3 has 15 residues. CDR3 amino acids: CASSWTSGYTDTQYF. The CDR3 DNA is TGTGCCAGCAGTTGGACTAGCGGGTACACAGATACGCAGTATTTT.

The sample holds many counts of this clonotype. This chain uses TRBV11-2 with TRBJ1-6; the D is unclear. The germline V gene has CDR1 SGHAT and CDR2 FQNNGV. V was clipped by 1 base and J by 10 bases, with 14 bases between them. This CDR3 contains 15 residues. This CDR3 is CASSLAPNVMSPLHF. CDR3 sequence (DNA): TGTGCCAGCAGCTTAGCCCCGAATGTCATGTCACCCCTCCACTTT.

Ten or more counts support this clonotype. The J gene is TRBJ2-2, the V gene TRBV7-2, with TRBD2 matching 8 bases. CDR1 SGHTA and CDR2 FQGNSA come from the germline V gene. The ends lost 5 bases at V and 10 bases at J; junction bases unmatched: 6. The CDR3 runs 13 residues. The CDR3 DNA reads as TGTGCCAGCAGCCGAACAGCGGGGGAGGAGCTGTTTTTT. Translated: CASSRTAGEELFF. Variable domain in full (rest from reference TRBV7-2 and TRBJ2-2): GAGVSQSPSNKVTEKGKDVELRCDPISGHTALYWYRQSLGQGLEFLIYFQGNSAPDKSGLPSDRFSAERTGGSVSTLTIQRTQQEDSAVYLCASSRTAGEELFFGEGSRLTVL.

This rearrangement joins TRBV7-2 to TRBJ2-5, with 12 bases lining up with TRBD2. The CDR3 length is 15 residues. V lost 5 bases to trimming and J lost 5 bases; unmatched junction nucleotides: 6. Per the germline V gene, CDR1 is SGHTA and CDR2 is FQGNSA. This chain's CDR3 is CASSSRLAGEETQYF. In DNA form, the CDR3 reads TGTGCCAGCAGCAGTAGACTAGCGGGAGAGGAGACCCAGTACTTC.

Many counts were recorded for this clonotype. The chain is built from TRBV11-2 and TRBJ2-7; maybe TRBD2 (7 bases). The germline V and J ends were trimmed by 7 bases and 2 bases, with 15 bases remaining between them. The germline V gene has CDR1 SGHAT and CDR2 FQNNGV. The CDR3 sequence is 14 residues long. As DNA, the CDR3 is TGTGCCAGCAACCGGGGGGCGAAAACCTACGAGCAGTACTTC. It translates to CASNRGAKTYEQYF.

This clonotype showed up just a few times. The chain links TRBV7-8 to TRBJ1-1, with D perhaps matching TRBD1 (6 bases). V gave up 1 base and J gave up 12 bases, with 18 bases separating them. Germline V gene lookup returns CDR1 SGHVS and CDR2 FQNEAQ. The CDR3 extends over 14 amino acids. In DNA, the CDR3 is TGTGCCAGCAGCTTAGGGGGGCTATACACTGAGACTTTCTTT. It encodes CASSLGGLYTETFF.

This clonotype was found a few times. CDR3 region: CATSDSLVASGNTDTQYF. CDR3 sequence (DNA): TGTGCCACCAGTGATTCGCTTGTGGCTAGCGGGAACACAGATACGCAGTATTTT. The chain links TRBV24-1 to TRBJ2-3; TRBD2 matches 9 bases. J gave up 2 bases and V 2 bases, and 10 bases lay outside the gene matches. Germline CDR1 KGHDR, CDR2 SFDVKD. This CDR3 has 18 amino acids.

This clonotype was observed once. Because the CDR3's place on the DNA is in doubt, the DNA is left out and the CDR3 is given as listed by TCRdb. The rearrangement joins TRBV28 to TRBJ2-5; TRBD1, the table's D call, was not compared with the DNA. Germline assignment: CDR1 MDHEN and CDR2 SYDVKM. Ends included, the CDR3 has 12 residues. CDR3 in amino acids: CASSFGYGIPYF.

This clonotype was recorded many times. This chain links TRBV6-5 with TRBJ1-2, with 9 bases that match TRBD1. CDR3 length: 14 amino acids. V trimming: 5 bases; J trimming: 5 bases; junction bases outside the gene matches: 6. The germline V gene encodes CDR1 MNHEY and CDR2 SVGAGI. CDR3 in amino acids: CASSRTGGAYGYTF. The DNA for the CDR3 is TGTGCCAGCAGTAGAACAGGGGGCGCATATGGCTACACCTTC.

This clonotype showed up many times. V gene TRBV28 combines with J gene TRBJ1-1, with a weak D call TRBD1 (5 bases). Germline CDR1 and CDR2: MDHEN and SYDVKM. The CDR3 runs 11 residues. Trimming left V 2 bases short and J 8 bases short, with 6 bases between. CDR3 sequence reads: CASSLEGEAFF. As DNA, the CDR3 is TGTGCCAGCAGTTTAGAGGGGGAAGCTTTCTTT.